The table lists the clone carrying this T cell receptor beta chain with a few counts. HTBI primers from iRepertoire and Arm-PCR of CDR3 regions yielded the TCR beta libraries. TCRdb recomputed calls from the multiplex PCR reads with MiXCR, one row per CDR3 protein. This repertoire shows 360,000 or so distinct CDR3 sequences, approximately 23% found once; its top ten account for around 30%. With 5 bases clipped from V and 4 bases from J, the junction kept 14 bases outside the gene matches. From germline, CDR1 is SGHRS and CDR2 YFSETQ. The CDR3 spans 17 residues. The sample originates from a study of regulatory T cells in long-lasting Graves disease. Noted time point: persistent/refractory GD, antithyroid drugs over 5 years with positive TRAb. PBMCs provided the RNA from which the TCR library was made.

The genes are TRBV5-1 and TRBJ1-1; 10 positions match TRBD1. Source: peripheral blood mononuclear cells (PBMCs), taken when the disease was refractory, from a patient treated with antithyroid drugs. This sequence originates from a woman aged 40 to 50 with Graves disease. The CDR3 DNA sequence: TGCGCCAGCAGTCAGAGGGGACAGGGGTTGTTGGGCACTGAAGCTTTCTTT. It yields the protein CASSQRGQGLLGTEAFF.